These T cell receptor beta chains were read from a single sample in a study of shared clonotypes between healthy human individuals. Sequencing used immunoSEQ multiplex PCR; TCRdb keeps in-frame clones, though not all of them. This table has about 480,000 clones, 75% to 80% appearing once. The sample comprised PBMCs. These receptors originate from a woman in her 40s in good health. Some clones in this sample may be carry-over from other donors' samples. Both conserved end residues are part of each CDR3. D genes are given only for firm matches. Size is omitted from some rows. Given values are once, few, many or a class for expanded clones.

d_gene,v_gene,j_gene,abundance,CDR3aa,CDR3nt
.,TRBV4-2,TRBJ2-7,once,CASSQVQGQAEQYF,TGTGCCAGCAGCCAAGTCCAGGGGCAGGCCGAGCAGTACTTC
.,TRBV18,TRBJ1-1,.,CASSPGGTNTEAFF,TGTGCCAGCTCACCCGGAGGGACGAACACTGAAGCTTTCTTT
TRBD2,TRBV27,TRBJ2-1,.,CASSFGTSGSSYNEQFF,TGTGCCAGCAGTTTCGGGACTAGCGGAAGCTCCTACAATGAGCAGTTCTTC
.,TRBV9,TRBJ2-3,.,CASSPWTDTQYF,TGTGCCAGCAGCCCTTGGACAGATACGCAGTATTTT
TRBD1,TRBV5-4,TRBJ1-1,few,CASSRPGQGLTEAFF,TGTGCCAGCAGCAGACCGGGACAGGGGTTGACTGAAGCTTTCTTT
TRBD2,TRBV11-1,TRBJ2-7,.,CASSPRLAVYEQYF,TGTGCCAGCAGCCCACGACTAGCGGTCTACGAGCAGTACTTC
.,TRBV27,TRBJ1-2,.,CASSLGTGSIYGYTF,TGTGCCAGCAGTTTAGGTACAGGGAGCATTTATGGCTACACCTTC
.,TRBV11-2,TRBJ2-2,.,CASSIDWGTGELFF,TGTGCCAGCAGCATAGATTGGGGTACCGGGGAGCTGTTTTTT
.,TRBV15,TRBJ2-5,.,CATSRGREGLETQYF,TGTGCCACCAGCAGAGGTCGAGAGGGGCTTGAGACCCAGTACTTC
TRBD2,TRBV10-3,TRBJ2-5,.,CATKLAGGQETQYF,TGTGCCACCAAACTAGCGGGGGGACAAGAGACCCAGTACTTC
.,TRBV28,TRBJ1-6,.,CASIGTTNNSPLHF,TGTGCCAGCATCGGAACAACCAATAATTCACCCCTCCACTTT
.,TRBV6-1,TRBJ2-3,.,CASSAGSRDTQYF,TGTGCCAGCAGTGCAGGAAGTCGCGATACGCAGTATTTT
TRBD2,TRBV2,TRBJ2-7,once,CASSAAAGRTEQYF,TGTGCCAGCAGTGCCGCAGCGGGAAGAACCGAGCAGTACTTC
.,TRBV19,TRBJ2-3,.,CASNGSRTETYTDTQYF,TGTGCCAGTAATGGAAGTCGGACGGAGACATACACAGATACGCAGTATTTT
TRBD2,TRBV11-2,TRBJ2-7,.,CASSLGPSGGYEQYF,TGTGCCAGCAGCTTAGGCCCTAGCGGGGGCTACGAGCAGTACTTC
.,TRBV5-1,TRBJ1-1,.,CASSQRQDGGTEAFF,TGCGCCAGCAGCCAACGACAGGATGGGGGCACTGAAGCTTTCTTT
.,TRBV18,TRBJ2-7,.,CASSPPEGSREQYF,TGTGCCAGCTCACCACCTGAGGGGTCCCGCGAGCAGTACTTC
.,TRBV6-5,TRBJ1-1,.,CASSRKRNTEAFF,TGTGCCAGCAGTAGGAAACGGAACACTGAAGCTTTCTTT
.,TRBV27,TRBJ1-2,.,CASSLRVDLGYTF,TGTGCCAGCAGTTTGCGCGTGGACCTTGGCTACACCTTC
.,TRBV7-8,TRBJ2-7,once,CASSLLGVSYEQYF,TGTGCCAGCAGCTTACTAGGGGTCTCCTACGAGCAGTACTTC
TRBD2,TRBV4-2,TRBJ2-2,.,CASSETFGRAGGELFF,TGTGCCAGCAGCGAGACCTTCGGGAGGGCAGGCGGGGAGCTGTTTTTT
.,TRBV27,TRBJ2-1,.,CASTRAVGISYNEQFF,TGTGCCAGCACACGAGCGGTTGGGATCTCCTACAATGAGCAGTTCTTC
TRBD1,TRBV19,TRBJ2-7,.,CASSIETGKNEQYF,TGTGCCAGTAGTATTGAGACAGGGAAGAACGAGCAGTACTTC
TRBD2,TRBV6-4,TRBJ2-2,.,CASSQAGDTGELFF,TGTGCCAGCAGCCAAGCGGGGGACACCGGGGAGCTGTTTTTT
TRBD2,TRBV6-1,TRBJ2-7,.,CASSPGTSGRYEQYF,TGTGCCAGCAGTCCAGGGACTAGCGGGAGGTACGAGCAGTACTTC
.,TRBV7-9,TRBJ2-1,many,CASSLASSGNEQFF,TGTGCCAGCAGCTTGGCCTCGTCGGGCAATGAGCAGTTCTTC
.,TRBV30,TRBJ1-5,.,CAWSAGEDQPQHF,TGTGCCTGGAGTGCGGGGGAGGATCAGCCCCAGCATTTT
.,TRBV4-2,TRBJ1-5,.,CASSQESKSNQPQHF,TGTGCCAGCAGCCAAGAGTCGAAGTCGAATCAGCCCCAGCATTTT
.,TRBV9,TRBJ2-2,once,CASSVLTTGELFF,TGTGCCAGCAGCGTTTTGACCACCGGGGAGCTGTTTTTT
TRBD1,TRBV4-1,TRBJ1-5,.,CASSQGQGAWQPQHF,TGCGCCAGCAGCCAGGGACAGGGGGCCTGGCAGCCCCAGCATTTT
.,TRBV28,TRBJ2-2,.,CATRGAGLTGELFF,TGTGCCACTAGGGGGGCAGGGTTAACCGGGGAGCTGTTTTTT
TRBD1,TRBV5-5,TRBJ1-2,.,CASSLAGQGGGYTF,TGTGCCAGCAGCTTGGCGGGACAGGGGGGCGGCTACACCTTC
.,TRBV28,TRBJ1-2,.,CASHPGFYGYTF,TGTGCCAGCCATCCAGGGTTTTATGGCTACACCTTC
.,TRBV11-2,TRBJ2-2,.,CASSLFTWDLTNTGELFF,TGTGCCAGCAGCTTATTTACGTGGGACTTGACGAACACCGGGGAGCTGTTTTTT
.,TRBV20-1,TRBJ1-2,.,CSAPMRSGYTF,TGCAGTGCTCCAATGAGGAGTGGCTACACCTTC
.,TRBV6-5,TRBJ1-4,.,CASSYSYRDLQLFF,TGTGCCAGCAGTTACTCGTACAGGGATCTCCAACTGTTTTTT
TRBD1,TRBV13,TRBJ1-3,.,CASSFQQGAGNTIYF,TGTGCCAGCAGCTTCCAACAGGGGGCTGGAAACACCATATATTTT
TRBD2,TRBV27,TRBJ2-7,.,CASSTYTGLAMNEQYF,TGTGCCAGCAGCACTTACACGGGACTAGCGATGAACGAGCAGTACTTC
TRBD1,TRBV19,TRBJ2-7,.,CASSRLAQTGGGEQYF,TGTGCCAGTAGTAGACTGGCCCAAACAGGGGGCGGCGAGCAGTACTTC
TRBD2,TRBV27,TRBJ2-5,.,CASSPNWGGETQYF,TGTGCCAGCAGTCCAAATTGGGGAGGGGAGACCCAGTACTTC
.,TRBV7-8,TRBJ2-6,.,CASSLESSGANVLTF,TGTGCCAGCAGCTTAGAGAGCTCTGGGGCCAACGTCCTGACTTTC
TRBD2,TRBV5-4,TRBJ2-3,.,CASSSVREGVFYDRDTQYF,TGTGCCAGCAGCTCTGTCCGGGAGGGCGTGTTTTATGATCGAGATACGCAGTATTTT
.,TRBV5-1,TRBJ2-3,.,CASSFTRGDTQYF,TGCGCCAGCAGCTTTACAAGAGGGGATACGCAGTATTTT
TRBD2,TRBV18,TRBJ2-7,few,CASSTAGGPYEQYF,TGTGCCAGCTCCACAGCGGGAGGGCCTTACGAGCAGTACTTC
TRBD1,TRBV9,TRBJ1-3,.,CASSGARGTVGDTIYF,TGTGCCAGCAGCGGAGCCAGAGGGACAGTTGGAGACACCATATATTTT
.,TRBV5-4,TRBJ1-4,.,CASSLEGRATNEKLFF,TGTGCCAGCAGCTTGGAGGGCAGGGCAACTAATGAAAAACTGTTTTTT
.,TRBV7-9,TRBJ2-7,.,CASSPRLGSYEQYF,TGTGCCAGCAGCCCTCGTTTAGGGTCCTACGAGCAGTACTTC
.,TRBV12-5,TRBJ2-3,once,CASGITDTQYF,TGTGCTAGTGGAATCACAGATACGCAGTATTTT
TRBD1,TRBV7-9,TRBJ1-1,.,CASSSGGTEAFF,TGTGCCAGCAGCTCAGGGGGCACTGAAGCTTTCTTT
TRBD1,TRBV7-6,TRBJ2-7,.,CASSLGQGIYEQYF,TGTGCCAGCAGCTTAGGACAGGGGATCTACGAGCAGTACTTC
.,TRBV5-8,TRBJ1-5,.,CASSTTAEPQHF,TGTGCCAGCAGCACTACGGCCGAGCCCCAGCATTTT